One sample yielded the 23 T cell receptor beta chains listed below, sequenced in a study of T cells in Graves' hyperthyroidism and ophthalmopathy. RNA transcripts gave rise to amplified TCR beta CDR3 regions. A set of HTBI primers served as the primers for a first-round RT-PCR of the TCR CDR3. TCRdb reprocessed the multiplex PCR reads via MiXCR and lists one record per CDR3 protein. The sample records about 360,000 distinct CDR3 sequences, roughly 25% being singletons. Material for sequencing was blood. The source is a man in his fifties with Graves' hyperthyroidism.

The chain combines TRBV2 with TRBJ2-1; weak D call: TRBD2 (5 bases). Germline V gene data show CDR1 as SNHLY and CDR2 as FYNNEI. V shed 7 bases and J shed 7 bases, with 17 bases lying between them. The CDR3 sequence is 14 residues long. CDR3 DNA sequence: TGTGCCAGCATGGCTTTGTCTAGCCTAAATGAGCAGTTCTTC. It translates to CASMALSSLNEQFF.

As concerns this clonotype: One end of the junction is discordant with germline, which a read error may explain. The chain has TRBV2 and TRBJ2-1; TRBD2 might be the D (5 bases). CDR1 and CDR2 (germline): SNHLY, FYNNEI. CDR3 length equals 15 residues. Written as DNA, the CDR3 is TGTGCCAGCCGTGAGTCCGGGGTCTCTGGCAATGAGCAGTTCTTC. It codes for CASRESGVSGNEQFF. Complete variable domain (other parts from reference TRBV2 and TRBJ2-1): EPEVTQTPSHQVTQMGQEVILRCVPISNHLYFYWYRQILGQKVEFLVSFYNNEISEKSEIFDDQFSVERPDGSNFTLKIRSTKLEDSAMYFCASRESGVSGNEQFFGPGTRLTVL.

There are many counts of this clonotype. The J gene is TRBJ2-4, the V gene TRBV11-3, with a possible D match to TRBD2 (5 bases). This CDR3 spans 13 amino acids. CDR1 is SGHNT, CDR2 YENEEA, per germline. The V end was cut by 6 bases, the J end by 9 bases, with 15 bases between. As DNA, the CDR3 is TGTGCCAGCAGTCGCGGTCGGCTAGCCATTCAGTACTTC. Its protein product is CASSRGRLAIQYF.

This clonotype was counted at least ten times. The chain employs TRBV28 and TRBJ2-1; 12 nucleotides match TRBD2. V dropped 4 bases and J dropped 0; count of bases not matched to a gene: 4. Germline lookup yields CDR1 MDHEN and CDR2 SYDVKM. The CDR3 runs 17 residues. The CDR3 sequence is CASSSPGLAGSYNEQFF. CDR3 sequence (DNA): TGTGCCAGCAGTTCCCCGGGACTAGCGGGCTCCTACAATGAGCAGTTCTTC.

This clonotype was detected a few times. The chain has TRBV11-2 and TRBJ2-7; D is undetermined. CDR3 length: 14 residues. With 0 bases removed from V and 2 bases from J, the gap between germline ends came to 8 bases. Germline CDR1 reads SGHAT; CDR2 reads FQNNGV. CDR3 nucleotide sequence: TGTGCCAGCAGCTTAGATAAACTTGCCTACGAGCAGTACTTC. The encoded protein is CASSLDKLAYEQYF.

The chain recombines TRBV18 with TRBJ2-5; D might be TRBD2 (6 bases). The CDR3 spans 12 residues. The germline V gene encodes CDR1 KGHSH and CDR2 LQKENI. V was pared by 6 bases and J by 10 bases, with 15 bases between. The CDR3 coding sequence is TGTGCCAGCTCCACCGGCGGGGATGACCAGTACTTC. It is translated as CASSTGGDDQYF.

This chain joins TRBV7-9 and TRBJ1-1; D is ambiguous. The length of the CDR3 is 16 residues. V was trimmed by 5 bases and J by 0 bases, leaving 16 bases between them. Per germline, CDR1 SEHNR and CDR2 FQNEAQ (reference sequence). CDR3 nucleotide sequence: TGTGCCAGCAGCCACCCCCCGGGAACCTTGAACACTGAAGCTTTCTTT. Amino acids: CASSHPPGTLNTEAFF.

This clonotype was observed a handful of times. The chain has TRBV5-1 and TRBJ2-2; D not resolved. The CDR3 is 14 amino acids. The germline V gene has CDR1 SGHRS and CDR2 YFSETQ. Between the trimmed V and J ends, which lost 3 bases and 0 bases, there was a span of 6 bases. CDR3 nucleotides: TGCGCCAGCAGCTCACATGCGAACACCGGGGAGCTGTTTTTT. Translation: CASSSHANTGELFF.

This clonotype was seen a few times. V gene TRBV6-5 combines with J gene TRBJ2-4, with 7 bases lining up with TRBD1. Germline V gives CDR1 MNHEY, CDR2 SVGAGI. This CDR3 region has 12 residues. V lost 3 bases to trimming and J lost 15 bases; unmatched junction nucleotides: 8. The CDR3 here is CASSYVSGGSYF. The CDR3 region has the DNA TGTGCCAGCAGTTATGTATCAGGGGGATCGTACTTC.

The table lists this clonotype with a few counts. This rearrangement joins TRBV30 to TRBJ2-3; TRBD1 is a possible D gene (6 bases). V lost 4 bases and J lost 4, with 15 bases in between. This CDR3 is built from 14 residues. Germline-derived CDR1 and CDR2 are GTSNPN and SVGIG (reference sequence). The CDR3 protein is CAWKQGFPPDTQYF. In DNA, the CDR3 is TGTGCCTGGAAACAGGGATTCCCTCCAGATACGCAGTATTTT. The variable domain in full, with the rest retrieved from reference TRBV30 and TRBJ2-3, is SQTIHQWPATLVQPVGSPLSLECTVEGTSNPNLYWYRQAAGRGLQLLFYSVGIGQISSEVPQNLSASRPQDRQFILSSKKLLLSDSGFYLCAWKQGFPPDTQYFGPGTRLTVL.

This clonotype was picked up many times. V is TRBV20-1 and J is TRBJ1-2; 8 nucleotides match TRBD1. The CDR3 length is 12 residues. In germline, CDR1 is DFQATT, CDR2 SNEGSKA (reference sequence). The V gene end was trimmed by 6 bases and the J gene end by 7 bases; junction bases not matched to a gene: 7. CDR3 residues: CSASGGAFGYTF. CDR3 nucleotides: TGCAGTGCCTCAGGGGGCGCTTTTGGCTACACCTTC.

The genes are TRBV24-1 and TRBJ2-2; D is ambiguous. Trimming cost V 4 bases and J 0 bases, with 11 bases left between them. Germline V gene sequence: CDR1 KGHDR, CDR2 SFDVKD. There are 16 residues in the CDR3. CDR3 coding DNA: TGTGCCACCAGTGACCCAGCTCCCCCGAACACCGGGGAGCTGTTTTTT. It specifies CATSDPAPPNTGELFF.

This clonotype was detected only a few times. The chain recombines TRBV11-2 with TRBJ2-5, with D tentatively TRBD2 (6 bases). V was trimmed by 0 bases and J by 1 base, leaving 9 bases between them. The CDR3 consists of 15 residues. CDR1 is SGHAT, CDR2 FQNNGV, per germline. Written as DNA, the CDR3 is TGTGCCAGCAGCTTAGATCGGGGGATCCAAGAGACCCAGTACTTC. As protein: CASSLDRGIQETQYF.

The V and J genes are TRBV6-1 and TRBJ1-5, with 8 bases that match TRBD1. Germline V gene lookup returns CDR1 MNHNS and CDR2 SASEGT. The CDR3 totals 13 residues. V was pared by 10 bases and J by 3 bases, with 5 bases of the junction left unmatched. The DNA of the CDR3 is TGTGCCACCACAGGGGGTCTCAATCAGCCCCAGCATTTT. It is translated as CATTGGLNQPQHF.

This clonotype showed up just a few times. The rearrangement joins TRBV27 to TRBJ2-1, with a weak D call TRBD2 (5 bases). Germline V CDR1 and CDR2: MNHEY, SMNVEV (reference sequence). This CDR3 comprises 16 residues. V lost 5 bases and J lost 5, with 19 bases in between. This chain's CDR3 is CASSHRTPWVHNEQFF. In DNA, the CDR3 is TGTGCCAGCAGTCATAGGACTCCTTGGGTACACAATGAGCAGTTCTTC.

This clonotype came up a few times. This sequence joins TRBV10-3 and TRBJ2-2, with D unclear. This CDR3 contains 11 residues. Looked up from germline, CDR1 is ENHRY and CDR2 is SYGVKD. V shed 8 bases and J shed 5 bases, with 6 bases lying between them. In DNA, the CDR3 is TGTGCCATCGGTCAGACCGGGGAGCTGTTTTTT. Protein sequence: CAIGQTGELFF.

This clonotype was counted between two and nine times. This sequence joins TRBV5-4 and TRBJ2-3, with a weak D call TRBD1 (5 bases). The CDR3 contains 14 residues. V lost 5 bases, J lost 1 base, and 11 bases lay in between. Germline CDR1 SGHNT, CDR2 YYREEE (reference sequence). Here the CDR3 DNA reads TGTGCCAGCAGGTCCCAGGGTGGCACAGATACGCAGTATTTT. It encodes CASRSQGGTDTQYF. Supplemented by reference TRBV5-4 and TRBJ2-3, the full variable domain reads ETGVTQSPTHLIKTRGQQVTLRCSSQSGHNTVSWYQQALGQGPQFIFQYYREEENGRGNFPPRFSGLQFPNYSSELNVNALELDDSALYLCASRSQGGTDTQYFGPGTRLTVL.

CDR3: CSASWSLAASRYTQYF. CDR3 sequence (DNA): TGCAGTGCTAGTTGGAGCCTAGCGGCCAGCAGGTATACGCAGTATTTT. The V and J genes are TRBV20-1 and TRBJ2-3; 7 nucleotides match TRBD2. The CDR3 has 16 amino acids. In germline, CDR1 is DFQATT, CDR2 SNEGSKA (reference sequence). The V gene end was trimmed by 3 bases and the J gene end by 7 bases; junction bases not matched to a gene: 16.

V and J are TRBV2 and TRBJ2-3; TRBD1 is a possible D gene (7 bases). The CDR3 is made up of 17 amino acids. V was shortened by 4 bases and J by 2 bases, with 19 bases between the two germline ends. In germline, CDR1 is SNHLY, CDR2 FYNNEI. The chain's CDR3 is CASSAPRGAGDTDTQYF. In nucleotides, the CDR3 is TGTGCCAGCAGTGCTCCCAGGGGGGCTGGTGACACAGATACGCAGTATTTT.

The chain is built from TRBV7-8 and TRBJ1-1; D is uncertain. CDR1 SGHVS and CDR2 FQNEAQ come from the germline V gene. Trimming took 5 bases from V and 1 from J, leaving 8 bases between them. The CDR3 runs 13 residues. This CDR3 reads CASSRLRNTEAFF. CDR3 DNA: TGTGCCAGCAGCCGTCTGAGGAACACTGAAGCTTTCTTT.

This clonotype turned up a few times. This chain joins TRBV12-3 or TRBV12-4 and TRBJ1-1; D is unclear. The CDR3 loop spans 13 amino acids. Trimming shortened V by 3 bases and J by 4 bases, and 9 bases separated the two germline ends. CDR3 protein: CASSFVGGTEAFF. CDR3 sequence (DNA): TGTGCCAGCAGTTTTGTTGGCGGCACTGAAGCTTTCTTT.

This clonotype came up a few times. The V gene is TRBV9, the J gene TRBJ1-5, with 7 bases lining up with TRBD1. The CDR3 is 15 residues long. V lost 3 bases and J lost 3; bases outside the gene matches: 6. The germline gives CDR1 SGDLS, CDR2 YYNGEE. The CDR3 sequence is CASSAGTEPNQPQHF. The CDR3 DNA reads TGTGCCAGCAGCGCCGGGACAGAGCCCAATCAGCCCCAGCATTTT.

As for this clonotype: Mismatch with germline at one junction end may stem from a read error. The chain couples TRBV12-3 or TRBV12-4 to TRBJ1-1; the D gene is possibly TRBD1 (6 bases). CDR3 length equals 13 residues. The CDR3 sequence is CAGSLYRATEAFF. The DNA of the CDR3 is TGTGCCGGCAGTCTCTACAGGGCTACTGAAGCTTTCTTT.